A selection of T cell receptor beta chains follows, all from one sample in a study of T cell responses to AZD1222 COVID-19 vaccine. The repertoire was sequenced with immunoSEQ multiplex PCR; TCRdb's copy has only in-frame clones and lacks some. The sample includes 90,000 to 120,000 clones, around nine tenths of them seen just once. The specimen comprised peripheral blood, sampled on day 0 of AZD1222 vaccination. These receptors all stem from an adult in good health. Both conserved end residues are part of each CDR3. Each record gives: clone size, J gene, V gene, D gene, CDR3 protein, CDR3 DNA. The D gene is left open where the match is weak. Clone size is stated in some rows and not others, as once, few, many or a class when expanded.

few | TRBJ1-2 | TRBV3-1/TRBV3-2 | TRBD1 | CASSQGDSGYGYTF | TGTGCCAGCAGCCAAGGGGACAGCGGGTATGGCTACACCTTC
NA | TRBJ1-4 | TRBV7-9 | NA | CASSPQGSRRNEKLFF | TGTGCCAGCAGCCCACAGGGAAGCCGAAGGAATGAAAAACTGTTTTTT
NA | TRBJ1-3 | TRBV5-1 | NA | CASSLADSAGGNTIYF | TGCGCCAGCAGCTTGGCGGACAGTGCGGGTGGAAACACCATATATTTT
NA | TRBJ1-5 | TRBV6-5 | NA | CASSYGRGEPQHF | TGTGCCAGCAGTTATGGGAGGGGAGAGCCCCAGCATTTT
NA | TRBJ1-2 | TRBV28 | NA | CASSLSGHGFF | TGTGCCAGCAGTTTGTCGGGACACGGTTTCTTC
NA | TRBJ2-7 | TRBV5-8 | NA | CASSLDPTRYEQYF | TGTGCCAGCAGCTTGGATCCTACGCGCTACGAGCAGTACTTC
NA | TRBJ1-5 | TRBV7-9 | NA | CASSRDSVNQPQHF | TGTGCCAGCAGCCGGGACTCAGTCAATCAGCCCCAGCATTTT
NA | TRBJ1-2 | TRBV7-3 | TRBD1 | CASSLEPAGGANYGYTF | TGTGCCAGCAGCTTAGAGCCAGCAGGGGGCGCTAACTATGGCTACACCTTC
NA | TRBJ1-5 | TRBV19 | TRBD1 | CASSVSGTGFQPQHF | TGTGCCAGTAGTGTATCCGGGACAGGGTTTCAGCCCCAGCATTTT
once | TRBJ2-1 | TRBV24-1 | TRBD1 | CATSDFVDRVSEQFF | TGTGCCACCAGTGATTTCGTCGACAGGGTGAGTGAGCAGTTCTTC
NA | TRBJ2-3 | TRBV4-1 | TRBD1 | CASSQGIGTGADTQYF | TGCGCCAGCAGCCAGGGGATCGGGACAGGGGCAGATACGCAGTATTTT
few | TRBJ1-1 | TRBV10-1 | NA | CASSESTPYRGSTEAFF | TGCGCCAGCAGTGAGTCGACCCCATATAGGGGGAGCACTGAAGCTTTCTTT
NA | TRBJ2-7 | TRBV7-9 | NA | CASSPRGVYEQYF | TGTGCCAGCAGCCCCAGAGGGGTCTACGAGCAGTACTTC
NA | TRBJ2-7 | TRBV7-2 | NA | CASSLRTEATYEQYF | TGTGCCAGCAGCTTAAGGACAGAAGCAACCTACGAGCAGTACTTC
NA | TRBJ1-5 | TRBV6-5 | NA | CASSYGQYSNQPQHF | TGTGCCAGCAGTTACGGGCAGTATAGCAATCAGCCCCAGCATTTT